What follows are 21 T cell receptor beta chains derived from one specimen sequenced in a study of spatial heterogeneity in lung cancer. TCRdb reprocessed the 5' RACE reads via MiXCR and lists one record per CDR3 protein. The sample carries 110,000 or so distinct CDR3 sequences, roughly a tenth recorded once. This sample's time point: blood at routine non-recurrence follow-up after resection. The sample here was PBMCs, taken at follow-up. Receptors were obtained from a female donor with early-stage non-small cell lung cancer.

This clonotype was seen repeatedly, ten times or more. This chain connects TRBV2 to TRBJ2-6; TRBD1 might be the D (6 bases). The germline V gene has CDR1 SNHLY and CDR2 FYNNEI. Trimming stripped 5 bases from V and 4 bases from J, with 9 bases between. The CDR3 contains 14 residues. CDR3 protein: CASSSGAGANVLTF. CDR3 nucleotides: TGTGCCAGCAGTTCAGGGGCAGGGGCCAACGTCCTGACTTTC.

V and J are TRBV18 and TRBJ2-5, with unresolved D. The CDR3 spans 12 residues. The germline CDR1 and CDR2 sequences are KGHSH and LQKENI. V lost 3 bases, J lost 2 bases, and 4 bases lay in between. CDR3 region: CASSPRQETQYF. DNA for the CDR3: TGTGCCAGCTCACCGCGGCAAGAGACCCAGTACTTC.

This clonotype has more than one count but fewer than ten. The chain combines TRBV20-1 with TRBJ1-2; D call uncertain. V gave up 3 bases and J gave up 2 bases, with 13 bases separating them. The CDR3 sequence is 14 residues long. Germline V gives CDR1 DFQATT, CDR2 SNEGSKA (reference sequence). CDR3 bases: TGCAGTGCTAGTCGTTCTCCACCAAACTATGGCTACACCTTC. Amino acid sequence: CSASRSPPNYGYTF.

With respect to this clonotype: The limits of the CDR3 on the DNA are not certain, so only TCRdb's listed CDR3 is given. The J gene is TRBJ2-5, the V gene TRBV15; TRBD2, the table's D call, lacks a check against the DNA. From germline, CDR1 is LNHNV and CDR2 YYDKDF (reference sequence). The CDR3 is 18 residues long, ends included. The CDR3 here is CATSRARISGSFLETQYF.

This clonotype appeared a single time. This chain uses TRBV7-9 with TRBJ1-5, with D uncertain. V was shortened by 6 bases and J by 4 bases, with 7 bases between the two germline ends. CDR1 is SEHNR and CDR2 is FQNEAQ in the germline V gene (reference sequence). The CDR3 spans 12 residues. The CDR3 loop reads CASRRENQPQHF. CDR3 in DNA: TGTGCCAGCAGGAGAGAGAATCAGCCCCAGCATTTT.

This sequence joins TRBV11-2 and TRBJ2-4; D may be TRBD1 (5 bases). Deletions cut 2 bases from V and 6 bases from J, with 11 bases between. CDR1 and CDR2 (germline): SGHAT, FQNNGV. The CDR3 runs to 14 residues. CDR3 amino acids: CASSLQGGLNIQYF. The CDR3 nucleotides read TGTGCCAGCAGCTTACAGGGCGGCTTAAACATTCAGTACTTC.

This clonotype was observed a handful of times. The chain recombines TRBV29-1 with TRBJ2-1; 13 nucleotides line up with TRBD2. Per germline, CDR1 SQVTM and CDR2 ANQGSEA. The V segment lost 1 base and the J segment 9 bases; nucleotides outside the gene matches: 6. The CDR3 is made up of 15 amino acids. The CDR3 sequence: CSVEAGLAGLGEQFF. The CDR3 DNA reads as TGCAGCGTTGAAGCGGGACTAGCGGGGCTGGGTGAGCAGTTCTTC.

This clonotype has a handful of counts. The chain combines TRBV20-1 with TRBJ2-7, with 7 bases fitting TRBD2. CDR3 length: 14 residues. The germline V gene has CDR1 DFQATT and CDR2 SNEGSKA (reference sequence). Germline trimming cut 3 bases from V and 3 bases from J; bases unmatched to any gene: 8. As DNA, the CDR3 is TGCAGTGCTAGGAAAGCGGGAATCAACTACGAGCAGTACTTC. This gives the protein CSARKAGINYEQYF.

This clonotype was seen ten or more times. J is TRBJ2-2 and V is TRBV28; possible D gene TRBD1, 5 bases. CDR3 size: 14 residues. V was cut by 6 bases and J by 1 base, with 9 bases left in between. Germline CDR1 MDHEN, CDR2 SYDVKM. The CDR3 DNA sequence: TGTGCCAGCAGATCCGACAGGAACACCGGGGAGCTGTTTTTT. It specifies CASRSDRNTGELFF.

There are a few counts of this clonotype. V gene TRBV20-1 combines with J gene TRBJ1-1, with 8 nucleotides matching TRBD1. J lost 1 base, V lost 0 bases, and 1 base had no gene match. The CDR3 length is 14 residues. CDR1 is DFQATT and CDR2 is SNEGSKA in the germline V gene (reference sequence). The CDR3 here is CSARDRGRNTEAFF. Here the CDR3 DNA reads TGCAGTGCTAGAGACAGGGGGCGGAACACTGAAGCTTTCTTT.

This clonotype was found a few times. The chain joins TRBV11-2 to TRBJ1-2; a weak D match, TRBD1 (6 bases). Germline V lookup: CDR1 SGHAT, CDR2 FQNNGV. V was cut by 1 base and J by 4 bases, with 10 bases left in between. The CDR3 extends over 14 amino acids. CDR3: CASSLGQGIYGYTF. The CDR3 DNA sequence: TGTGCCAGCAGCTTAGGGCAGGGGATCTATGGCTACACCTTC.

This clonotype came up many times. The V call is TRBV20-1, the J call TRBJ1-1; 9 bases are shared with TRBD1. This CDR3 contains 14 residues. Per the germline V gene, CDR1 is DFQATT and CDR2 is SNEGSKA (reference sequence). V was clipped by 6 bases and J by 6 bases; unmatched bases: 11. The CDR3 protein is CSATSGTGYAEAFF. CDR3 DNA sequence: TGCAGTGCAACGTCCGGGACAGGGTACGCTGAAGCTTTCTTT.

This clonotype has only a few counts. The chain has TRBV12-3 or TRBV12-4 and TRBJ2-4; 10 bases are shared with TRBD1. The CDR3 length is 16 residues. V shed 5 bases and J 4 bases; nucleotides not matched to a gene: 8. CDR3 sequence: CASSARRDRGKNIQYF. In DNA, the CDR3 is TGTGCCAGCAGTGCCCGCCGGGACAGGGGTAAAAACATTCAGTACTTC.

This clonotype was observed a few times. Here the CDR3 DNA reads TGTGCCAGCAGTGTTTCAGGGGAGGCTGAAGCTTTCTTT. Protein sequence: CASSVSGEAEAFF. The V and J genes are TRBV2 and TRBJ1-1, with TRBD1 as a possible D gene (6 bases). The CDR3 totals 13 residues. Trimming took 4 bases from V and 6 from J, leaving 12 bases between them. Germline-derived CDR1 and CDR2 are SNHLY and FYNNEI.

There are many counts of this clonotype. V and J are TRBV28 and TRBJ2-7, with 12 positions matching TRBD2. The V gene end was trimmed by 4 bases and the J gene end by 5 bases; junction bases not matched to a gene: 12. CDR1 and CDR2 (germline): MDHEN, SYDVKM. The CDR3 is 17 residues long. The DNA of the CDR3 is TGTGCCAGCAGTTCACTATGGAATAGACTAGCGGGAGACGAGCAGTACGTC. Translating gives CASSSLWNRLAGDEQYV.

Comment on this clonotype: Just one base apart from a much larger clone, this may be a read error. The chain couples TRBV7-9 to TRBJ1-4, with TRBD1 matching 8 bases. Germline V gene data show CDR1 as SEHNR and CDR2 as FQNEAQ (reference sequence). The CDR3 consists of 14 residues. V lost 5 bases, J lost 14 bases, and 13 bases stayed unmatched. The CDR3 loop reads CASSPAGQGLNLFF. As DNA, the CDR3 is TGTGCCAGCAGCCCAGCCGGACAGGGTTTAAATCTGTTTTTT.

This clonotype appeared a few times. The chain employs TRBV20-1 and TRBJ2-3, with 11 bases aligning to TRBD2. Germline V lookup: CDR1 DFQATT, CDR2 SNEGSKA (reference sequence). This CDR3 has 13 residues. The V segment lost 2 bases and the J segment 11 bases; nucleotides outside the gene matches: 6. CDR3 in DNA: TGCAGTGCTAGAACCCAAGGACTAGCGGGGCAGTATTTT. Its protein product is CSARTQGLAGQYF.

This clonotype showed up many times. The CDR3 spells CASSFTEPNQPQHF. CDR3 DNA: TGTGCCAGCAGTTTTACGGAACCTAATCAGCCCCAGCATTTT. V usage is TRBV28 and J usage is TRBJ1-5; no clear D. Looked up from germline, CDR1 is MDHEN and CDR2 is SYDVKM. Trimming stripped 3 bases from V and 4 bases from J, with 10 bases between. The CDR3 runs 14 residues.

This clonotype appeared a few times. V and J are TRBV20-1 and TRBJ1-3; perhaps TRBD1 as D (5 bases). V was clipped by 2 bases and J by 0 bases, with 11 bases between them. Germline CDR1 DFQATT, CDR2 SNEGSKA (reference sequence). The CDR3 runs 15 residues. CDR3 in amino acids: CSARLREASGNTIYF. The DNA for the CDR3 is TGCAGTGCTAGACTCAGGGAAGCCTCTGGAAACACCATATATTTT.

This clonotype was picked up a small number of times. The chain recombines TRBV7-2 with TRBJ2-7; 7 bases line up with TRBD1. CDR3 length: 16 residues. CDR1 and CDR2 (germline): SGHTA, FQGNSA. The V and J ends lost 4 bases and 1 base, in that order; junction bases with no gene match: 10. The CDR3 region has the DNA TGTGCCAGCAGCTATAAGACAGGGACCTATTCCTACGAGCAGTACGTC. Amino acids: CASSYKTGTYSYEQYV.

CDR3 in amino acids: CASSRPTTDEQFF. In nucleotides, the CDR3 is TGTGCCAGCAGCCGCCCGACTACCGATGAGCAGTTCTTC. The rearrangement links TRBV4-2 to TRBJ2-1; possible D gene TRBD2, 5 bases. V was clipped by 4 bases and J by 8 bases, with 12 bases between them. CDR1 and CDR2 (germline): LGHNA, YNFKEQ. This CDR3 is 13 amino acids long.